These 16 T cell receptor beta chains were all obtained from the same sample, sequenced in a study of CD8+CD57+ T cells in acquired aplastic anemia. CD8+CD57+ cell expansion had been shown by flow cytometry in patients chosen for sequencing. Profiling that covered TCR beta VDJ and CDR3 relied on genomic DNA as its template. TCRdb reprocessed the reads with MiXCR, giving one entry per CDR3 protein. The sample records 200,000 to 250,000 distinct CDR3 sequences, roughly 60% being singletons. Sequenced material: sorted CD4+, CD8+, or CD8+CD57+ T cells (not recorded which) from PBMCs. These receptors were collected from a human donor with aplastic anemia.

A note on this clonotype: One end of the junction does not line up with germline, which may come from a read error. The chain uses TRBV7-3 and TRBJ2-7, with 7 nucleotides matching TRBD1. Looked up from germline, CDR1 is SGHTA and CDR2 is FQGTGA. CDR3 size: 14 residues. DNA of the CDR3: TGTGCCAGCAGCGCATGGGACAGTCGCTACGGGCAGTACTTC. Translating it yields CASSAWDSRYGQYF.

The CDR3: CASTPNQGGEQYF. CDR3 sequence (DNA): TGTGCCAGCACACCCAATCAGGGGGGCGAGCAGTACTTC. This chain joins TRBV11-1 and TRBJ2-7; tentative D call: TRBD1 (7 bases). The CDR3 covers 13 residues. CDR1 and CDR2 from the germline V gene are SGHAT and FQDESV (reference sequence). V lost 7 bases and J 6 bases, leaving 16 bases between the germline ends.

The V call is TRBV20-1, the J call TRBJ1-4; TRBD1 matches 7 bases. CDR3 size: 17 residues. J lost 4 bases, V lost 7 bases, and 18 bases had no gene match. CDR1 is DFQATT and CDR2 is SNEGSKA in the germline V gene (reference sequence). The CDR3 coding sequence is TGCAGTGTCCGGGTGGGGGGCAGGGGGGAGCTTAATGAAAAACTGTTTTTT. Translation: CSVRVGGRGELNEKLFF.

This clonotype came up once. This rearrangement joins TRBV20-1 to TRBJ2-1, with TRBD2 as a possible D gene (6 bases). The CDR3 length is 14 residues. V lost 2 bases, J lost 8 bases, and 16 bases lay in between. Germline loops: CDR1 DFQATT, CDR2 SNEGSKA (reference sequence). The CDR3 region has the DNA TGCAGTGCTAGAATCCCGACTAGGTCCCATGAGCAGTTCTTC. Amino acids: CSARIPTRSHEQFF.

This clonotype was counted a single time. The chain uses TRBV19 and TRBJ1-5, with 10 bases aligning to TRBD1. J was trimmed by 7 bases and V by 6 bases; bases with no gene match: 6. From germline, CDR1 is LNHDA and CDR2 SQIVND (reference sequence). The CDR3 loop spans 14 amino acids. The DNA of the CDR3 is TGTGCCAGTAGGAGACAGGGGGCTGTACAGCCCCAGCATTTT. Protein product: CASRRQGAVQPQHF.

This clonotype has ten or more counts. This chain's CDR3 is CASSDDSYNEQFF. In DNA form, the CDR3 reads TGTGCCAGCAGCGACGACTCGTACAATGAGCAGTTCTTC. The rearrangement uses TRBV7-3 and TRBJ2-1; D gene unclear. Trimming cost V 5 bases and J 4 bases, with 9 bases left between them. Germline loops: CDR1 SGHTA, CDR2 FQGTGA. The CDR3 is 13 residues long.

This clonotype is a singleton in its sample. The V call is TRBV6-5, the J call TRBJ2-7; possible D gene TRBD2, 6 bases. Trimming shortened V by 7 bases and J by 2 bases, and 9 bases separated the two germline ends. CDR1 and CDR2 from the germline V gene are MNHEY and SVGAGI. The CDR3 extends over 12 amino acids. The CDR3 region has the DNA TGTGCCAGCACAGGGACTCCCTACGAGCAGTACTTC. Residues: CASTGTPYEQYF.

V gene TRBV12-3 or TRBV12-4 combines with J gene TRBJ1-2; 7 bases line up with TRBD1. The V segment lost 6 bases and the J segment 6 bases; nucleotides outside the gene matches: 4. This CDR3 contains 12 residues. CDR3 protein: CASRAGTDGYTF. The CDR3 nucleotides are TGTGCCAGCAGAGCCGGGACAGATGGCTACACCTTC.

J is TRBJ1-2 and V is TRBV7-2; no firm D call. There are 11 residues in the CDR3. V was cut by 5 bases and J by 6 bases, with 7 bases left in between. Germline CDR1 SGHTA, CDR2 FQGNSA. The CDR3 here is CASSPLNGYTF. CDR3 DNA sequence: TGTGCCAGCAGCCCTCTAAATGGCTACACCTTC. The full variable domain, in which reference TRBV7-2 and TRBJ1-2 provide the parts outside the CDR3, is GAGVSQSPSNKVTEKGKDVELRCDPISGHTALYWYRQSLGQGLEFLIYFQGNSAPDKSGLPSDRFSAERTGGSVSTLTIQRTQQEDSAVYLCASSPLNGYTFGSGTRLTVV.

The rearrangement joins TRBV7-9 to TRBJ1-5; perhaps TRBD1 as D (5 bases). The V end lost 3 bases, the J end lost 3 bases, and 9 bases lay between the germline ends. The CDR3 has 14 amino acids. Germline V lookup: CDR1 SEHNR, CDR2 FQNEAQ (reference sequence). CDR3 amino acids: CASSLGGYNQPQHF. CDR3 DNA: TGTGCCAGCAGCTTGGGGGGGTACAATCAGCCCCAGCATTTT.

This clonotype was counted between two and nine times. The chain is built from TRBV7-9 and TRBJ1-6; 10 bases fit TRBD1. Losses at the gene ends were 1 base for V and 10 bases for J; bases not matched to a gene: 4. Germline V gene lookup returns CDR1 SEHNR and CDR2 FQNEAQ (reference sequence). The CDR3 has 15 amino acids. The CDR3 nucleotides are TGTGCCAGCAGCTTAGACGGGACAGGGGTCTCACCCCTCCACTTT. Its protein is CASSLDGTGVSPLHF. The entire variable domain, with the rest obtained from reference TRBV7-9 and TRBJ1-6, is as follows: DTGVSQNPRHKITKRGQNVTFRCDPISEHNRLYWYRQTLGQGPEFLTYFQNEAQLEKSRLLSDRFSAERPKGSFSTLEIQRTEQGDSAMYLCASSLDGTGVSPLHFGNGTRLTVT.

V gene TRBV9 combines with J gene TRBJ1-3, with 10 bases that match TRBD1. The CDR3 sequence is 16 residues long. Per the germline V gene, CDR1 is SGDLS and CDR2 is YYNGEE. The ends lost 2 bases at V and 8 bases at J; junction bases unmatched: 10. The CDR3 sequence: CASSVGRTGGLDTIYF. The CDR3, as DNA: TGTGCCAGCAGCGTGGGAAGGACAGGGGGATTAGACACCATATATTTT.

The chain joins TRBV10-3 to TRBJ2-3, with D possibly called TRBD1 or TRBD2 (5 bases each). The CDR3 runs to 15 residues. Germline lookup yields CDR1 ENHRY and CDR2 SYGVKD. The V end lost 6 bases, the J end lost 1 base, and 14 bases lay between the germline ends. The CDR3 sequence: CAIRGVGDGTDTQYF. The CDR3 DNA sequence: TGTGCCATCAGAGGGGTAGGGGACGGCACAGATACGCAGTATTTT.

This clonotype is a singleton in its sample. The V and J genes are TRBV10-2 and TRBJ1-1, with no clear D. This CDR3 comprises 12 residues. From germline, CDR1 is WSHSY and CDR2 SAAADI. V lost 7 bases and J lost 1, with 7 bases in between. The CDR3 nucleotides are TGCGCCAGCATCGGACCGAACACTGAAGCTTTCTTT. As protein: CASIGPNTEAFF.

The genes are TRBV9 and TRBJ2-2; unclear D gene. V was clipped by 1 base and J by 6 bases, with 4 bases between them. Germline values: CDR1 SGDLS, CDR2 YYNGEE. The CDR3 has 12 residues. As DNA, the CDR3 is TGTGCCAGCAGCGTATCGGCCGGGGAGCTGTTTTTT. Its translation is CASSVSAGELFF.

Ten or more counts support this clonotype. The J gene is TRBJ1-3, the V gene TRBV10-1; D remains ambiguous. This CDR3 is 14 amino acids long. With 6 bases removed from V and 1 base from J, the gap between germline ends came to 10 bases. Germline CDR1 WNHNN, CDR2 SYGVQD (reference sequence). The CDR3 DNA follows: TGCGCCAGCAGCCCGACAAGTTCTGGAAACACCATATATTTT. It specifies CASSPTSSGNTIYF.